This T cell receptor (beta chain) was identified during a study of cytomegalovirus exposure and HLA in healthy donors. Study-wide points: Using the classifier, cytomegalovirus status was reportedly diagnosed with high specificity and sensitivity. CMV antigen specificity of a few CMV-associated chains was confirmed in vitro. Clonal expansion, a later analysis showed, was greater in HLA-associated TCR beta chains than in equally common others.

Donors likely had unrecorded immune exposures despite being nominally healthy when sampled. Regarding this clone: The antigen is not known.

The CDR3 covers 14 residues. V shed 4 bases and J 7 bases; nucleotides not matched to a gene: 6. Germline V gene lookup returns CDR1 LNHDA and CDR2 SQIVND (reference sequence). Use of 60 Vbeta and 13 Jbeta primers characterized the PCR. Sequenced by immunoSEQ multiplex PCR; TCRdb stores in-frame clones only, minus some. The table lists 100,000 to 150,000 clones, less than 90% of them singletons. V and J are TRBV19 and TRBJ2-1; 8 bases line up with TRBD1. The receptor comes from a man aged 18-30 years in good health and CMV-seropositive. The specimen was PBMCs. CDR3 amino acids: CASSTGQVVNEQFF. The CDR3 DNA reads TGTGCCAGTAGTACGGGACAGGTTGTAAATGAGCAGTTCTTC.